The 7 T cell receptor beta chains reported below all come from one sample, sequenced in a study of tumor-infiltrating lymphocytes in primary liver carcinoma. Without any cell sorting, roughly 17-31 mg of bulk tissue yielded co-extracted RNA and DNA. From 450 to 550 ng total RNA, TCR beta cDNA was generated with a primer in the constant region. Nested multiplex PCR, run for three rounds with slightly modified ARM-PCR, yielded TCR beta libraries. In the first two PCR rounds, TRBV1-TRBV30 forward primers were paired with a C-beta reverse primer, and each round lasted approximately 10 cycles. TCRdb recomputed calls from the multiplex PCR reads with MiXCR, one row per CDR3 protein. The table shows about 48,000 distinct CDR3 sequences, with about 70% occurring only once. The sample was liver tumor tissue from sampling region 3. Noted subset: tumor region T3, left-lateral pole. All receptors come from a man aged 35 to 55 with primary liver carcinoma and hepatitis B virus infection.

In the case of this clonotype: Its ends do not fully match the called genes, so a read error is possible. The chain has TRBV12-3 or TRBV12-4 and TRBJ2-2, with D tentatively TRBD2 (5 bases). CDR3 length equals 13 residues. The CDR3 DNA reads TGTGCCAGCATTTCCTTGAACACCGGGGAGCTGTTATTT. It codes for CASISLNTGELLF.

Comment on this clonotype: At one end the junction does not follow the germline gene, possibly because of a read error. The chain has TRBV11-2 and TRBJ2-5; TRBD1 agrees at 11 bases. The CDR3 is made up of 18 amino acids. Germline V lookup: CDR1 SGHAT, CDR2 FQNNGV. DNA for the CDR3: TGTGCCAGCAGCCCGTACGTAGGGACAGGGGGTTCCCAAGAGACCCAATACTTC. Protein sequence: CASSPYVGTGGSQETQYF.

In the case of this clonotype: The germline gene is not matched at one end of the junction; a read error may be the cause. This chain links TRBV6-6 with TRBJ2-2; D is perhaps TRBD2 (5 bases). CDR3 length: 14 residues. The germline V gene encodes CDR1 MNHNY and CDR2 SVGAGI (reference sequence). CDR3 in amino acids: CAGSLARDTGELFF. The DNA of the CDR3 is TGTGCCGGCAGCCTAGCCCGGGACACCGGGGAGCTGTTTTTT.

Notes on this clonotype: One end of the junction varies from germline; a read error may be responsible. The CDR3 is CAGSYFPGLAGGPCNEQFF. As DNA, the CDR3 is TGTGCCGGCAGTTACTTTCCGGGACTAGCGGGAGGGCCGTGCAATGAGCAGTTCTTC. The V gene is TRBV6-2 or TRBV6-3, the J gene TRBJ2-1, with 16 bases lining up with TRBD2. The CDR3 spans 19 residues. Germline V gives CDR1 MNHEY, CDR2 SVGEGT.

This clonotype was seen ten or more times. This may come from a read error, since a much larger clone is one base off. Without the conserved terminal phenylalanine or tryptophan, this CDR3 likely stems from a read error. The rearrangement links TRBV11-2 to TRBJ2-5; no clear D gene. CDR3 length: 14 amino acids. Germline V CDR1 and CDR2: SGHAT, FQNNGV. Trimming pared 1 base from V and 1 base from J, leaving 7 bases between. The chain's CDR3 is CASSLGLVQETQYS. DNA of the CDR3: TGTGCCAGCAGCTTAGGTTTGGTCCAAGAGACCCAGTACTCC.

Concerning this clonotype: An end of the junction differs from the germline gene, which may be a read error. V usage is TRBV6-2 or TRBV6-3 and J usage is TRBJ1-5, with 10 bases lining up with TRBD1. Germline CDR1 MNHEY, CDR2 SVGEGT. The CDR3 totals 16 residues. The CDR3 region has the DNA TGTGCAAGCAGTATGGGGGACAGGGGTGGCAATCAGCCCCAGCATTTT. Protein sequence: CASSMGDRGGNQPQHF.

Worth noting for this clonotype: Compared with germline, one end of the junction differs, possibly owing to a read error. The chain combines TRBV5-1 with TRBJ2-1, with D possibly TRBD2 on 6 matching bases. Germline lookup yields CDR1 SGHRS and CDR2 YFSETQ. The CDR3 covers 15 residues. The CDR3 protein is CASGSLAATYNEQIF. CDR3 bases: TGCGCCAGCGGATCATTAGCGGCAACCTACAATGAGCAAATCTTC.